The rows below give T cell receptor beta chains drawn from one sample of a study of CD8+CD57+ T cells in acquired aplastic anemia. TCRdb recomputed calls from the reads with MiXCR, one row per CDR3 protein. The top ten hold around 0.82% of the sample, which has approximately 470,000 distinct CDR3 sequences, around 32% seen once. The sample taken for sequencing was sorted CD4+, CD8+, or CD8+CD57+ T cells (not recorded which) from PBMCs. Receptors were obtained from a human donor with aplastic anemia. Both conserved end residues are part of each CDR3. Each record gives: clone size, D gene, V gene, J gene, CDR3 protein, CDR3 DNA. The D gene is left open where the match is weak. Clone size is shown for a subset of rows, as once, few, many or a class of expanded clone.

clone_size: many; d_call: .; v_call: TRBV6-1; j_call: TRBJ1-5; cdr3_aa: CASSVTTDQPQHF; cdr3_nt: TGTGCCAGCAGTGTTACTACCGATCAGCCCCAGCATTTT
clone_size: .; d_call: .; v_call: TRBV9; j_call: TRBJ1-2; cdr3_aa: CACSQEGNWDGYTF; cdr3_nt: TGTGCCTGCAGCCAAGAAGGGAACTGGGATGGCTACACCTTC
clone_size: few; d_call: TRBD2; v_call: TRBV5-1; j_call: TRBJ2-3; cdr3_aa: CASSLVTSGRTDTQYF; cdr3_nt: TGCGCCAGCAGCTTGGTGACTAGCGGGCGCACAGATACGCAGTATTTT
clone_size: .; d_call: .; v_call: TRBV10-3; j_call: TRBJ1-4; cdr3_aa: CAISAGATNEKLFF; cdr3_nt: TGTGCCATCAGTGCAGGGGCAACTAATGAAAAACTGTTTTTT
clone_size: .; d_call: .; v_call: TRBV24-1; j_call: TRBJ2-7; cdr3_aa: CASHSRGQYYEQYF; cdr3_nt: TGTGCCAGCCACTCCCGTGGACAGTACTACGAGCAGTACTTC
clone_size: few; d_call: .; v_call: TRBV6-1; j_call: TRBJ2-7; cdr3_aa: CASSRDRMTYEQYF; cdr3_nt: TGTGCCAGCTCTCGAGACAGGATGACCTACGAGCAGTACTTC
clone_size: .; d_call: .; v_call: TRBV9; j_call: TRBJ1-1; cdr3_aa: CASSVEARTWGTEAFF; cdr3_nt: TGTGCCAGCAGCGTAGAAGCAAGGACCTGGGGCACTGAAGCTTTCTTT
clone_size: few; d_call: TRBD1; v_call: TRBV4-3; j_call: TRBJ1-1; cdr3_aa: CASSPGTGGINTEAFF; cdr3_nt: TGCGCCAGCAGCCCGGGGACAGGGGGCATCAACACTGAAGCTTTCTTT
clone_size: .; d_call: TRBD1; v_call: TRBV10-3; j_call: TRBJ1-1; cdr3_aa: CAISENPGQGRYTEAFF; cdr3_nt: TGTGCCATCAGTGAAAACCCGGGACAGGGCCGATACACTGAAGCTTTCTTT
clone_size: few; d_call: .; v_call: TRBV12-3/TRBV12-4; j_call: TRBJ2-7; cdr3_aa: CASSLEAGLYEQYF; cdr3_nt: TGTGCCAGCAGTTTAGAAGCAGGGCTCTACGAGCAGTACTTC
clone_size: .; d_call: .; v_call: TRBV7-2; j_call: TRBJ2-5; cdr3_aa: CASSLGTGPETQYF; cdr3_nt: TGTGCCAGCAGCTTAGGTACGGGCCCAGAGACCCAGTACTTC
clone_size: few; d_call: .; v_call: TRBV9; j_call: TRBJ1-3; cdr3_aa: CASSPSRGSRGVGNTIYF; cdr3_nt: TGTGCCAGCAGCCCTAGTAGGGGGTCAAGGGGCGTGGGAAACACCATATATTTT
clone_size: .; d_call: TRBD2; v_call: TRBV6-1; j_call: TRBJ2-7; cdr3_aa: CASRVTGTSGKTHSYF; cdr3_nt: TGTGCCAGCAGGGTCACCGGGACTAGCGGGAAAACACATTCCTACTTC
clone_size: many; d_call: TRBD1; v_call: TRBV2; j_call: TRBJ2-2; cdr3_aa: CASSGDRGNTGELFF; cdr3_nt: TGTGCCAGCAGTGGGGACAGGGGCAACACCGGGGAGCTGTTTTTT
clone_size: .; d_call: .; v_call: TRBV15; j_call: TRBJ2-5; cdr3_aa: CATSSGQHQETQYF; cdr3_nt: TGTGCCACCAGCAGCGGACAGCACCAAGAGACCCAGTACTTC
clone_size: .; d_call: TRBD1; v_call: TRBV11-2; j_call: TRBJ1-3; cdr3_aa: CASSLGTGPGNTIYF; cdr3_nt: TGTGCCAGCAGCCTAGGGACAGGGCCAGGAAACACCATATATTTT
clone_size: few; d_call: TRBD1; v_call: TRBV19; j_call: TRBJ1-1; cdr3_aa: CASSITQGASGTEAFF; cdr3_nt: TGTGCCAGTAGTATCACACAGGGGGCGTCTGGGACTGAAGCTTTCTTT
clone_size: many; d_call: .; v_call: TRBV7-2; j_call: TRBJ1-5; cdr3_aa: CASSLTGYNQPQHF; cdr3_nt: TGTGCCAGCAGCTTAACAGGGTACAATCAGCCCCAGCATTTT
clone_size: many; d_call: .; v_call: TRBV2; j_call: TRBJ2-1; cdr3_aa: CASSQYNEQFF; cdr3_nt: TGTGCCAGCAGTCAATATAACGAGCAGTTCTTC
clone_size: few; d_call: TRBD1; v_call: TRBV30; j_call: TRBJ2-3; cdr3_aa: CAWSARQGVGNTQYF; cdr3_nt: TGTGCCTGGAGTGCGCGACAGGGGGTAGGGAATACGCAGTATTTT
clone_size: .; d_call: TRBD1; v_call: TRBV25-1; j_call: TRBJ2-7; cdr3_aa: CASKGTGRSYEQYF; cdr3_nt: TGTGCCAGCAAAGGGACAGGCCGTTCCTACGAGCAGTACTTC
clone_size: .; d_call: TRBD1; v_call: TRBV7-3; j_call: TRBJ2-3; cdr3_aa: CASTADRDTQYF; cdr3_nt: TGTGCCAGCACCGCGGACAGGGATACGCAGTATTTT
clone_size: few; d_call: .; v_call: TRBV7-9; j_call: TRBJ1-4; cdr3_aa: CALVTEREKLFF; cdr3_nt: TGTGCCTTAGTGACCGAAAGAGAAAAACTGTTTTTT
clone_size: .; d_call: .; v_call: TRBV13; j_call: TRBJ1-5; cdr3_aa: CASSFCPSILQPQHF; cdr3_nt: TGTGCCAGCAGCTTCTGCCCCTCGATTCTCCAGCCCCAGCATTTT
clone_size: many; d_call: .; v_call: TRBV2; j_call: TRBJ2-7; cdr3_aa: CASVGDTYEQYF; cdr3_nt: TGTGCCAGCGTCGGGGATACCTACGAGCAGTACTTC
clone_size: many; d_call: .; v_call: TRBV15; j_call: TRBJ2-3; cdr3_aa: CATSRGGTDTQYF; cdr3_nt: TGTGCCACCAGCAGAGGAGGAACAGATACGCAGTATTTT
clone_size: .; d_call: TRBD1; v_call: TRBV15; j_call: TRBJ2-5; cdr3_aa: CATSSGDRALETQYF; cdr3_nt: TGTGCCACCAGCAGCGGAGACAGGGCTTTAGAGACCCAGTACTTC
clone_size: .; d_call: .; v_call: TRBV29-1; j_call: TRBJ2-7; cdr3_aa: CSAMTGDSYGQYF; cdr3_nt: TGCAGCGCCATGACAGGAGACTCCTACGGGCAGTACTTC
clone_size: .; d_call: TRBD1; v_call: TRBV6-1; j_call: TRBJ1-1; cdr3_aa: CASSDGGQGHAFF; cdr3_nt: TGTGCCAGCAGTGACGGGGGACAGGGTCACGCTTTCTTT
clone_size: few; d_call: .; v_call: TRBV12-3/TRBV12-4; j_call: TRBJ1-5; cdr3_aa: CASSLVRGQNQPQHF; cdr3_nt: TGTGCCAGCAGTTTGGTCCGGGGGCAGAATCAGCCCCAGCATTTT
clone_size: few; d_call: .; v_call: TRBV6-1; j_call: TRBJ1-1; cdr3_aa: CASRAGGQSYEAFF; cdr3_nt: TGTGCCAGCAGGGCCGGGGGGCAGAGTTACGAAGCTTTCTTT
clone_size: .; d_call: .; v_call: TRBV19; j_call: TRBJ2-7; cdr3_aa: CASSHGGSSYEQYF; cdr3_nt: TGTGCCAGCAGCCACGGGGGCAGCTCCTACGAGCAGTACTTC
clone_size: .; d_call: TRBD1; v_call: TRBV2; j_call: TRBJ2-7; cdr3_aa: CASSPDRVLPVGQYF; cdr3_nt: TGTGCCAGCAGTCCCGACAGGGTCCTGCCGGTTGGGCAGTACTTC
clone_size: .; d_call: .; v_call: TRBV2; j_call: TRBJ2-1; cdr3_aa: CASSPDGGLYNEQFF; cdr3_nt: TGTGCCAGCAGCCCAGACGGCGGACTCTACAATGAGCAGTTCTTC
clone_size: once; d_call: .; v_call: TRBV6-1; j_call: TRBJ1-1; cdr3_aa: CASSRTAANTEAFF; cdr3_nt: TGTGCCAGCAGCCGAACAGCGGCGAACACTGAAGCTTTCTTT
clone_size: .; d_call: TRBD1; v_call: TRBV28; j_call: TRBJ1-6; cdr3_aa: CASSFKARGNSPLHF; cdr3_nt: TGTGCCAGCAGTTTTAAGGCCAGGGGGAATTCACCCCTCCACTTT
clone_size: .; d_call: TRBD1; v_call: TRBV20-1; j_call: TRBJ1-2; cdr3_aa: CSARDAIQGSRGYTF; cdr3_nt: TGCAGTGCTAGAGATGCAATACAGGGGAGCCGCGGCTACACCTTC
clone_size: .; d_call: .; v_call: TRBV19; j_call: TRBJ1-2; cdr3_aa: CASSPVRGSGNTF; cdr3_nt: TGTGCCAGCAGTCCAGTCAGGGGATCTGGAAACACCTTC
clone_size: few; d_call: .; v_call: TRBV7-9; j_call: TRBJ1-1; cdr3_aa: CASSFEGEAEAFF; cdr3_nt: TGTGCCAGCAGCTTCGAGGGGGAAGCTGAAGCTTTCTTT
clone_size: .; d_call: TRBD1; v_call: TRBV13; j_call: TRBJ1-1; cdr3_aa: CASSLVRGVGSTEAFF; cdr3_nt: TGTGCCAGCAGCTTAGTCAGGGGGGTAGGGAGCACTGAAGCTTTCTTT
clone_size: many; d_call: TRBD2; v_call: TRBV29-1; j_call: TRBJ2-7; cdr3_aa: CSVRTSGTVSEQYF; cdr3_nt: TGCAGCGTTAGGACTAGCGGGACGGTAAGCGAGCAGTACTTC
clone_size: .; d_call: TRBD2; v_call: TRBV30; j_call: TRBJ2-7; cdr3_aa: CAWSTGLAYEQYF; cdr3_nt: TGTGCCTGGAGTACGGGACTAGCGTACGAGCAGTACTTC